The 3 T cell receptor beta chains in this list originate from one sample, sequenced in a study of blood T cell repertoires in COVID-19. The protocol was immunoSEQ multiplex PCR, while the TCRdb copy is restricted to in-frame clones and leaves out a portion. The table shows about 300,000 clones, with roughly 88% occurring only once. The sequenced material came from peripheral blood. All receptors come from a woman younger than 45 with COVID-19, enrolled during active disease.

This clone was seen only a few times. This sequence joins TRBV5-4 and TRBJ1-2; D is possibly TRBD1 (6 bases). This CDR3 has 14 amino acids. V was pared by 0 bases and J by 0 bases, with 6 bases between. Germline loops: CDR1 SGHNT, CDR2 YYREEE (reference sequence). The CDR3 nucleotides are TGTGCCAGCAGCTTGGACAGGGCTAACTATGGCTACACCTTC. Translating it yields CASSLDRANYGYTF.

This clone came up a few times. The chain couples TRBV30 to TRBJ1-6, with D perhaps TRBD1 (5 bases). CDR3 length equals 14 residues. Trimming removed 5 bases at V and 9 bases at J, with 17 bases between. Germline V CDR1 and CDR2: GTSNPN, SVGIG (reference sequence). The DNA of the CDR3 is TGTGCCTGGGTCGCCGGGACGGGGGGTTCACCCCTCCACTTT. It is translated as CAWVAGTGGSPLHF.

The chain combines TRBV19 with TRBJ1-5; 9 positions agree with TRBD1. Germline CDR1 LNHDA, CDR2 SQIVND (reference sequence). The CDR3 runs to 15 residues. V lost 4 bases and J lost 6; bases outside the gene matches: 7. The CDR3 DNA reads TGTGCCAGTAGTACGGGACAGGGAACCAGTCAGCCCCAGCATTTT. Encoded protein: CASSTGQGTSQPQHF.